This TCR beta chain is from a study of technical replicates of blood from a few donors. Per the germline V gene, CDR1 is SGDLS and CDR2 is YYNGEE. The length of the CDR3 is 15 residues. V lost 2 bases to trimming and J lost 7 bases; unmatched junction nucleotides: 5. Clones were sequenced by immunoSEQ multiplex PCR, and TCRdb holds only the in-frame ones, with some missing. This repertoire shows tens of thousands of clones, 95% to 99% found once; its top ten account for approximately 0.21%. The specimen was T cells isolated from PBMCs. The source of this sequence is a human donor in good health. The chain links TRBV9 to TRBJ2-1; 11 positions agree with TRBD2. The CDR3 DNA follows: TGTGCCAGCAGCGTTAGCGGGAGGGCCGGTAATGAGCAGTTCTTC. Its protein product is CASSVSGRAGNEQFF. The full variable domain, its missing parts supplied by reference TRBV9 and TRBJ2-1, is DSGVTQTPKHLITATGQRVTLRCSPRSGDLSVYWYQQSLDQGLQFLIQYYNGEERAKGNILERFSAQQFPDLHSELNLSSLELGDSALYFCASSVSGRAGNEQFFGPGTRLTVL.